These 16 T cell receptor beta chains were sequenced from one sample in a study of a mutant IDH1 vaccine in newly diagnosed glioma. Generated by immunoSEQ multiplex PCR, the TCRdb table keeps only in-frame clones and is missing some. In the table there are 85,000 to 100,000 clones, 83% of which are singletons. Regarding time point: baseline, week 1 (first vaccination visit). This sample's treatment: pre-vaccination baseline after standard-of-care therapy. Sequenced material: PBMCs, taken from a glioma patient treated with radiotherapy, temozolomide or both. The source of these receptors is a woman aged 45-65 years with glioma.

This clone came up a few times. This chain connects TRBV5-1 to TRBJ1-3; D ambiguous. Per the germline V gene, CDR1 is SGHRS and CDR2 is YFSETQ. This CDR3 is built from 17 residues. V lost 0 bases, J lost 0 bases, and 13 bases lay in between. The DNA of the CDR3 is TGCGCCAGCAGCTTGGTCGGCGGCGCACCCTCTGGAAACACCATATATTTT. Protein product: CASSLVGGAPSGNTIYF. Supplemented by reference TRBV5-1 and TRBJ1-3, the full variable domain reads KAGVTQTPRYLIKTRGQQVTLSCSPISGHRSVSWYQQTPGQGLQFLFEYFSETQRNKGNFPGRFSGRQFSNSRSEMNVSTLELGDSALYLCASSLVGGAPSGNTIYFGEGSWLTVV.

The genes are TRBV7-2 and TRBJ2-2; the D gene could be TRBD1 or TRBD2 (5 bases each). The CDR3 length is 15 residues. Between the trimmed V and J ends, which lost 2 bases and 6 bases, there was a span of 13 bases. CDR1 and CDR2 from the germline V gene are SGHTA and FQGNSA. The CDR3: CASSLRGVRAGELFF. The CDR3 DNA follows: TGTGCCAGCAGCTTAAGAGGGGTCCGGGCCGGGGAGCTGTTTTTT.

This chain uses TRBV4-1 with TRBJ2-7; D is undetermined. The V gene lost 4 bases and the J gene lost 2 bases, with 9 bases spanning the gap. Germline V gives CDR1 MGHRA, CDR2 YSYEKL. This CDR3 comprises 13 residues. CDR3 protein: CASSLQGPYEQYF. For the CDR3, the DNA is TGCGCCAGCAGCCTCCAAGGTCCCTACGAGCAGTACTTC.

The rearrangement links TRBV6-1 to TRBJ1-2; possible D gene TRBD1, 6 bases. Germline values: CDR1 MNHNS, CDR2 SASEGT. The V gene lost 2 bases and the J gene lost 2 bases, with 18 bases spanning the gap. This CDR3 is built from 17 residues. The CDR3 DNA sequence: TGTGCCAGCAGTGAATCTAGGAAGGGGGTGGGAAACTATGGCTACACCTTC. Translation gives CASSESRKGVGNYGYTF.

This clone was recorded once. V gene TRBV4-3 combines with J gene TRBJ1-2; a weak D match, TRBD1 (5 bases). The CDR3 consists of 15 residues. Trimming took 1 base from V and 4 from J, leaving 13 bases between them. Germline lookup yields CDR1 LGHNA and CDR2 YSLEER. CDR3 bases: TGCGCCAGCAGCCAAGGTTTGGGGGTAGGCTATGGCTACACCTTC. This sequence encodes CASSQGLGVGYGYTF.

The rearrangement uses TRBV27 and TRBJ2-7, with TRBD2 matching over 7 bases. Looked up from germline, CDR1 is MNHEY and CDR2 is SMNVEV (reference sequence). The CDR3 has 13 residues. J gave up 0 bases and V 6 bases, and 2 bases lay outside the gene matches. This CDR3 reads CASRGGSSYEQYF. CDR3 bases: TGTGCCAGCAGGGGGGGGAGCTCCTACGAGCAGTACTTC.

V usage is TRBV6-5 and J usage is TRBJ2-7, with TRBD2 identical over 10 bases. J gave up 1 base and V 5 bases, and 5 bases lay outside the gene matches. There are 15 residues in the CDR3. Germline CDR1 is MNHEY and CDR2 is SVGAGI. In nucleotides, the CDR3 is TGTGCCAGCAGTCGCGGGACTAGCGCTTCCTACGAGCAGTACTTC. It yields the protein CASSRGTSASYEQYF.

CDR3 bases: TGTGCCAGCAGCCCTCCCATCCGCCTGACGGGTGGGAATCAGCCCCAGCATTTT. Amino acids: CASSPPIRLTGGNQPQHF. The chain combines TRBV7-8 with TRBJ1-5; D ambiguous. The CDR3 has 18 residues. Germline lookup yields CDR1 SGHVS and CDR2 FQNEAQ. V dropped 5 bases and J dropped 4 bases, with 24 bases sitting between them.

In its sample, this clone was seen a few times. This chain connects TRBV6-1 to TRBJ1-1; D gene ambiguous. Germline CDR1 is MNHNS and CDR2 is SASEGT. V lost 2 bases and J 3 bases, leaving 7 bases between the germline ends. This CDR3 comprises 13 residues. The CDR3 loop is CASSELQHTEAFF. The CDR3, as DNA: TGTGCCAGCAGTGAACTACAGCACACTGAAGCTTTCTTT.

J is TRBJ1-2 and V is TRBV7-2; D is undetermined. There are 13 residues in the CDR3. Germline-derived CDR1 and CDR2 are SGHTA and FQGNSA. V lost 2 bases and J 0 bases, leaving 4 bases between the germline ends. As DNA, the CDR3 is TGTGCCAGCAGCTTAAGCTCTAACTATGGCTACACCTTC. Translated: CASSLSSNYGYTF.

The chain uses TRBV30 and TRBJ2-7, with a possible D match to TRBD2 (5 bases). Trimming left V 0 bases short and J 3 bases short, with 9 bases between. The CDR3 totals 13 residues. Per the germline V gene, CDR1 is GTSNPN and CDR2 is SVGIG (reference sequence). The CDR3 loop is CAWSVRRDYEQYF. In DNA, the CDR3 is TGTGCCTGGAGTGTCCGCCGGGACTACGAGCAGTACTTC.

The rearrangement uses TRBV19 and TRBJ2-7; 8 bases align to TRBD1. The CDR3 has 13 amino acids. Germline CDR1 LNHDA, CDR2 SQIVND (reference sequence). With V trimmed by 6 bases and J by 2 bases, 3 bases remained unmatched. The CDR3 DNA is TGTGCCAGTAGCCTACAGGGGGCCTACGAGCAGTACTTC. It codes for CASSLQGAYEQYF.

The chain links TRBV10-1 to TRBJ1-6; 7 nucleotides match TRBD1. The V gene's germline CDR1 is WNHNN and CDR2 SYGVQD (reference sequence). The V segment lost 6 bases and the J segment 4 bases; nucleotides outside the gene matches: 12. The CDR3 consists of 17 residues. CDR3 protein: CASRGLAGGPYNSPLHF. CDR3 in DNA: TGCGCCAGCAGAGGGTTGGCAGGGGGACCTTATAATTCACCCCTCCACTTT.

The rearrangement links TRBV4-2 to TRBJ2-1, with unresolved D. There are 13 residues in the CDR3. The germline CDR1 and CDR2 sequences are LGHNA and YNFKEQ. V lost 1 base to trimming and J lost 8 bases, with 9 bases between them. CDR3 residues: CASSQGMWDEQFF. DNA for the CDR3: TGTGCCAGCAGCCAAGGTATGTGGGATGAGCAGTTCTTC.

The V gene is TRBV4-3, the J gene TRBJ1-5; 7 bases map to TRBD1. The CDR3 totals 18 residues. Per germline, CDR1 LGHNA and CDR2 YSLEER. V dropped 1 base and J dropped 4; count of bases not matched to a gene: 13. CDR3 residues: CASSQAPLTGNPNQPQHF. For the CDR3, the DNA is TGCGCCAGCAGCCAAGCCCCTCTGACAGGGAACCCTAATCAGCCCCAGCATTTT.

The chain has TRBV6-1 and TRBJ2-5; D may be TRBD1 (6 bases). CDR3 length: 13 residues. Germline V lookup: CDR1 MNHNS, CDR2 SASEGT. V lost 7 bases, J lost 6 bases, and 15 bases lay in between. CDR3 sequence (DNA): TGTGCCAGCATCTTGGGGGCTAGTAAGACCCAGTACTTC. Its protein product is CASILGASKTQYF.